The 26 T cell receptor beta chains given below trace back to one sample, sequenced in a study of blood T cell repertoires in COVID-19 (dated by TCRdb to the early 2020s). Library method: the immunoSEQ multiplex PCR assay. TCRdb's version of the immuneACCESS table is confined to in-frame rearrangements and falls short of the full clone set. An unresolved V gene accounts for under half of the shortfall where checked; the remainder is of unknown origin. The sample table shows 20,000 to 25,000 clones, and around 80% are seen once. Clones ranked in the top ten supply around 13% of the sample. Sequenced sample: peripheral blood. The receptors originated from a man between 60 and 75 years old with active COVID-19.

This chain joins TRBV10-3 and TRBJ2-1; D call uncertain. V gave up 3 bases and J gave up 7 bases, with 7 bases separating them. The CDR3 extends over 12 amino acids. Germline CDR1 ENHRY, CDR2 SYGVKD. The CDR3 DNA is TGTGCCATCAGTGAACTCGAAAATGAGCAGTTCTTC. Translated, it gives CAISELENEQFF.

This clone has only one observation. The V gene is TRBV9, the J gene TRBJ2-5; no firm D call. The germline gives CDR1 SGDLS, CDR2 YYNGEE. The CDR3 runs 14 residues. With 0 bases removed from V and 0 bases from J, the gap between germline ends came to 6 bases. The CDR3 DNA follows: TGTGCCAGCAGCGTAGGCGGCGACCAAGAGACCCAGTACTTC. It yields the protein CASSVGGDQETQYF.

The chain is built from TRBV27 and TRBJ1-5; 9 bases are a match to TRBD1. The CDR3 contains 15 residues. In germline, CDR1 is MNHEY, CDR2 SMNVEV (reference sequence). V lost 6 bases and J lost 2; bases outside the gene matches: 5. In DNA, the CDR3 is TGTGCCAGCAGATCGGACAGGGGAGGCAATCAGCCCCAGCATTTT. Protein: CASRSDRGGNQPQHF.

This sequence joins TRBV28 and TRBJ1-4, with D possibly TRBD1 on 6 matching bases. The V gene's germline CDR1 is MDHEN and CDR2 SYDVKM. This CDR3 comprises 15 residues. V lost 5 bases to trimming and J lost 7 bases, with 17 bases between them. CDR3 sequence reads: CASSNPVDSGEKLFF. The CDR3 DNA reads TGTGCCAGCAGTAACCCCGTGGACAGTGGTGAAAAACTGTTTTTT.

The V call is TRBV27, the J call TRBJ2-3; D possibly corresponds to TRBD2 (5 bases). Germline V gene sequence: CDR1 MNHEY, CDR2 SMNVEV (reference sequence). Trimming took off 3 bases at V and 7 bases at J, with 23 bases between the two ends. The CDR3 extends over 17 amino acids. CDR3 DNA sequence: TGTGCCAGCAGTTTCTCCCCAGTCCCGGGGTACGCGAATACGCAGTATTTT. Its protein product is CASSFSPVPGYANTQYF.

In its sample, this clone was seen once. The gene calls are TRBV6-2 or TRBV6-3 and TRBJ2-4; tentatively, D is TRBD2 (6 bases). CDR3 length equals 16 residues. With 6 bases removed from V and 1 base from J, the gap between germline ends came to 16 bases. Looked up from germline, CDR1 is MNHEY and CDR2 is SVGEGT. The CDR3 nucleotides are TGTGCCAGCAGCCCTTCGGCGGGATTCGCCAAAAACATTCAGTACTTC. This sequence encodes CASSPSAGFAKNIQYF.

The chain combines TRBV15 with TRBJ2-2; TRBD1 might be the D (5 bases). This CDR3 has 16 amino acids. V was clipped by 0 bases and J by 6 bases, with 14 bases between them. The V gene's germline CDR1 is LNHNV and CDR2 YYDKDF (reference sequence). In nucleotides, the CDR3 is TGTGCCACCAGCAGAGATCGAAGGGGCGCTCCCGGGGAGCTGTTTTTT. Amino acids: CATSRDRRGAPGELFF.

The genes are TRBV19 and TRBJ2-6; 12 bases align to TRBD1. V shed 6 bases, J shed 3 bases, and the junction held 9 bases outside the gene matches. The CDR3 contains 18 residues. The germline V gene has CDR1 LNHDA and CDR2 SQIVND (reference sequence). The CDR3 is CASRPGTGGRFGANVLTF. CDR3 nucleotides: TGTGCCAGTAGACCGGGGACAGGGGGCAGGTTTGGGGCCAACGTCCTGACTTTC.

CDR3 sequence: CASSLVPGYEQYF. The DNA for the CDR3 is TGTGCCAGCAGCTTGGTGCCAGGGTACGAGCAGTACTTC. V usage is TRBV5-8 and J usage is TRBJ2-7, with D perhaps matching TRBD1 (5 bases). Trimming removed 0 bases at V and 4 bases at J, with 8 bases between. This CDR3 has 13 amino acids. Per the germline V gene, CDR1 is SGHTS and CDR2 is YDEGEE.

The chain is built from TRBV18 and TRBJ2-3, with D tentatively TRBD1 (5 bases). This CDR3 has 15 amino acids. From germline, CDR1 is KGHSH and CDR2 LQKENI. V was cut by 1 base and J by 0 bases, with 8 bases left in between. CDR3 DNA: TGTGCCAGCTCACCACGGCAGGGAAGCACAGATACGCAGTATTTT. It is translated as CASSPRQGSTDTQYF.

This chain joins TRBV21-1 and TRBJ2-7; TRBD2 was called by the table and not checked on the DNA. TRBV21-1 is listed as a pseudogene. The CDR3 loop spans 15 amino acids. The CDR3 DNA reads TGTGCCAGCAGGGGGCCTAGCGGGAGAGGGGACGAGCAGTACTTC. Encoded protein: CASRGPSGRGDEQYF.

The J gene is TRBJ2-5, the V gene TRBV7-8; 10 bases are shared with TRBD2. Germline loops: CDR1 SGHVS, CDR2 FQNEAQ. The CDR3 loop spans 18 amino acids. V shed 2 bases, J shed 3 bases, and the junction held 12 bases outside the gene matches. The CDR3 coding sequence is TGTGCCAGCAGCTTAAGGCCTAGCGGGAGTGGGTCGAAAGAGACCCAGTACTTC. Protein sequence: CASSLRPSGSGSKETQYF.

Points on this clone: One end of the junction fails to match germline, which may point to a read error. The chain links TRBV29-1 to TRBJ1-5; no clear D. Germline V gives CDR1 SQVTM, CDR2 ANQGSEA. There are 13 residues in the CDR3. For the CDR3, the DNA is TGCAGCGTTCAAGAACTACTCGATCAGCCCCAGCATTTT. Translated: CSVQELLDQPQHF. Variable domain in full (rest from reference TRBV29-1 and TRBJ1-5): SAVISQKPSRDICQRGTSLTIQCQVDSQVTMMFWYRQQPGQSLTLIATANQGSEATYESGFVIDKFPISRPNLTFSTLTVSNMSPEDSSIYLCSVQELLDQPQHFGDGTRLSIL.

The chain recombines TRBV24-1 with TRBJ1-5, with D unresolved. CDR1 is KGHDR, CDR2 SFDVKD, per germline. This CDR3 spans 15 amino acids. Trimming pared 4 bases from V and 7 bases from J, leaving 16 bases between. This CDR3 reads CATSDTSRTGQPQHF. CDR3 DNA: TGTGCCACCAGTGACACGAGTAGGACTGGGCAGCCCCAGCATTTT.

This clone was counted between two and nine times. This chain uses TRBV6-5 with TRBJ1-6, with a weak D call TRBD1 (6 bases). The germline V and J ends were trimmed by 6 bases and 4 bases, with 10 bases remaining between them. The CDR3 covers 14 residues. Germline lookup yields CDR1 MNHEY and CDR2 SVGAGI. Here the CDR3 reads CASSSGQYNSPLHF. The CDR3 nucleotides are TGTGCCAGCAGCTCCGGACAGTATAATTCACCCCTCCACTTT.

This clone was counted between two and nine times. This chain uses TRBV4-1 with TRBJ2-7; 7 positions match TRBD2. After removal of 1 base from V and 2 bases from J, the junction contained 5 bases not matched to a gene. Germline CDR1 reads MGHRA; CDR2 reads YSYEKL. CDR3 size: 15 residues. The CDR3 here is CASSQVPAGTYEQYF. For the CDR3, the DNA is TGCGCCAGCAGCCAAGTCCCAGCGGGAACCTACGAGCAGTACTTC.

The V and J genes are TRBV7-9 and TRBJ1-2; 8 positions agree with TRBD1. Germline loops: CDR1 SEHNR, CDR2 FQNEAQ (reference sequence). The junction had 7 bases not matched to a gene; V was cut back by 5 bases and J by 8 bases. This CDR3 region has 13 residues. CDR3 sequence reads: CASSPGTGAGYTF. CDR3 DNA: TGTGCCAGCAGCCCCGGGACAGGAGCAGGCTACACCTTC.

The chain carries TRBV5-6 and TRBJ2-5, with 8 bases identical to TRBD1. Germline V gene lookup returns CDR1 SGHDT and CDR2 YYEEEE. V lost 4 bases to trimming and J lost 2 bases; unmatched junction nucleotides: 4. This CDR3 is built from 14 residues. The CDR3 spells CASSRTGTQETQYF. CDR3 sequence (DNA): TGTGCCAGCAGCCGGACAGGGACTCAAGAGACCCAGTACTTC.

The genes are TRBV6-2 or TRBV6-3 and TRBJ2-1; 14 nucleotides match TRBD2. This CDR3 is built from 16 residues. From germline, CDR1 is MNHEY and CDR2 SVGEGT. J lost 6 bases, V lost 5 bases, and 6 bases had no gene match. The CDR3 DNA is TGTGCCAGCAGTCGACCGACTAGCGGGAGGGGCAATGAGCAGTTCTTC. This gives the protein CASSRPTSGRGNEQFF.

The chain uses TRBV11-2 and TRBJ2-1; 7 bases are a match to TRBD2. The CDR3 totals 15 residues. Germline loops: CDR1 SGHAT, CDR2 FQNNGV. J lost 7 bases, V lost 5 bases, and 11 bases had no gene match. This chain's CDR3 is CASSPPGLSLNEQFF. Written as DNA, the CDR3 is TGTGCCAGCAGCCCACCGGGACTAAGCCTTAATGAGCAGTTCTTC.

This clone was seen a single time. This chain links TRBV3-1 (or the pseudogene TRBV3-2) with TRBJ2-3; 11 nucleotides line up with TRBD2. The CDR3 covers 16 residues. The germline gives CDR1 LGHDT, CDR2 YNNKEL (reference sequence). V was clipped by 4 bases and J by 3 bases; unmatched bases: 6. The CDR3 nucleotides are TGTGCCAGCAGCCCTTTAGGGACTAGCGGTACAGATACGCAGTATTTT. This sequence encodes CASSPLGTSGTDTQYF.

The chain links TRBV27 to TRBJ2-1; no definite D call. The CDR3 has 13 residues. Trimming took 10 bases from V and 9 from J, leaving 19 bases between them. Germline values: CDR1 MNHEY, CDR2 SMNVEV (reference sequence). The CDR3, as DNA: TGTGCCACCCATCCTAGAAACCGAGGTGAGCAGTTCTTC. Amino acids: CATHPRNRGEQFF.

The chain is built from TRBV27 and TRBJ2-7; 13 positions match TRBD2. V shed 6 bases, J shed 6 bases, and the junction held 5 bases outside the gene matches. The CDR3 is 14 residues long. Germline V gene lookup returns CDR1 MNHEY and CDR2 SMNVEV (reference sequence). The CDR3 sequence: CASSTSGRAPEQYF. The CDR3 nucleotides are TGTGCCAGCAGCACTAGCGGGAGGGCCCCCGAGCAGTACTTC.

Relative to its sample, this clone is medium-sized (0.01 to 0.1%). CDR3 DNA sequence: TGTGCCAGCAGTGATACAGGGTCCCCATTTCGCTATGGCTACACCTTC. As protein: CASSDTGSPFRYGYTF. The rearrangement links TRBV28 to TRBJ1-2; D perhaps matches TRBD1 (6 bases). Trimming cost V 5 bases and J 4 bases, with 20 bases left between them. Germline values: CDR1 MDHEN, CDR2 SYDVKM. This CDR3 has 16 amino acids.

The chain combines TRBV6-2 or TRBV6-3 with TRBJ2-3, with TRBD2 identical over 12 bases. The CDR3 loop spans 16 amino acids. Trimming took 5 bases from V and 5 from J; bases not matched to a gene: 8. In germline, CDR1 is MNHEY, CDR2 SVGEGT. Written as DNA, the CDR3 is TGTGCCAGCAGTGTCGCTAGCGGGAGGGCCTTAGATACGCAGTATTTT. This sequence encodes CASSVASGRALDTQYF.

Here the CDR3 reads CSVEGISSGGYNEQFF. The CDR3 coding sequence is TGCAGCGTTGAAGGTATTTCTAGCGGGGGTTACAATGAGCAGTTCTTC. The chain couples TRBV29-1 to TRBJ2-1; TRBD2 matches at 10 bases. Germline V gene sequence: CDR1 SQVTM, CDR2 ANQGSEA. CDR3 length: 16 amino acids. With V trimmed by 1 base and J by 4 bases, 7 bases remained unmatched.